Listed below are T cell receptor beta chains from one sample, sequenced in a study of Ad26.COV2.S vaccination and SARS-CoV-2 variants. The protocol was immunoSEQ multiplex PCR, while the TCRdb copy is restricted to in-frame clones and leaves out a portion. The table has roughly 380,000 clones, about 85% seen once. Specimen: peripheral blood, collected in a trial of Ad26.COV2.S vaccine versus placebo. The source is a person aged 18-65 years who received the Ad26.COV2.S COVID-19 vaccine or a placebo. Each CDR3 is given with its conserved first and last residue. A D gene is named only where the DNA matches it firmly. The size entry is marked missing in some rows and otherwise reads once, few, many or a size class.

size: -; V: TRBV11-2; D: -; J: TRBJ1-2; CDR3: CASGGEYYGYTF; DNA: TGTGCCAGCGGGGGGGAGTACTATGGCTACACCTTC
size: -; V: TRBV29-1; D: -; J: TRBJ2-5; CDR3: CSVEWTRGGQYF; DNA: TGCAGCGTTGAATGGACCCGCGGCGGCCAGTACTTC
size: -; V: TRBV13; D: -; J: TRBJ2-5; CDR3: CASSLEGSQETQYF; DNA: TGTGCCAGCAGCTTAGAGGGGTCCCAAGAGACCCAGTACTTC
size: -; V: TRBV7-2; D: -; J: TRBJ1-5; CDR3: CASSPYLNQPQHF; DNA: TGTGCCAGCAGCCCCTACCTAAATCAGCCCCAGCATTTT
size: -; V: TRBV6-5; D: -; J: TRBJ1-5; CDR3: CASSWSANNQPQHF; DNA: TGTGCCAGCAGTTGGTCGGCAAACAATCAGCCCCAGCATTTT
size: -; V: TRBV27; D: -; J: TRBJ2-3; CDR3: CASSSVPVARLTDTQYF; DNA: TGTGCCAGCAGTTCGGTCCCAGTAGCGAGACTTACAGATACGCAGTATTTT
size: -; V: TRBV7-6; D: -; J: TRBJ2-2; CDR3: CASSLKPGELFF; DNA: TGTGCCAGCAGCTTAAAGCCCGGGGAGCTGTTTTTT
size: -; V: TRBV2; D: TRBD1; J: TRBJ2-7; CDR3: CASCPGQLSYEQYF; DNA: TGTGCCAGCTGTCCGGGACAGCTATCCTACGAGCAGTACTTC
size: -; V: TRBV7-9; D: -; J: TRBJ2-7; CDR3: CASSAHIYEQYF; DNA: TGTGCCAGCAGCGCACACATCTACGAGCAGTACTTC
size: -; V: TRBV19; D: TRBD1; J: TRBJ2-2; CDR3: CASSAGTGAYTGELFF; DNA: TGTGCCAGTAGCGCCGGGACAGGGGCGTACACCGGGGAGCTGTTTTTT
size: -; V: TRBV9; D: -; J: TRBJ2-1; CDR3: CASSVATKTWGLRSDEQFF; DNA: TGTGCCAGCAGCGTAGCTACTAAAACCTGGGGACTTAGGTCCGATGAGCAGTTCTTC
size: few; V: TRBV7-9; D: -; J: TRBJ2-1; CDR3: CASSLGSGENSRSYNEQFF; DNA: TGTGCCAGCAGCTTAGGTAGCGGCGAGAACAGTCGCTCCTACAATGAGCAGTTCTTC
size: -; V: TRBV27; D: -; J: TRBJ1-1; CDR3: CASSLWQGTEAFF; DNA: TGTGCCAGCAGTTTATGGCAGGGGACTGAAGCTTTCTTT
size: -; V: TRBV27; D: -; J: TRBJ1-3; CDR3: CASSPIGGGGNTIYF; DNA: TGTGCCAGCAGTCCCATCGGGGGGGGCGGAAACACCATATATTTT
size: -; V: TRBV5-4; D: -; J: TRBJ2-3; CDR3: CASSLGGRGVTDTQYF; DNA: TGTGCCAGCAGCTTGGGTGGAAGGGGGGTCACAGATACGCAGTATTTT
size: -; V: TRBV15; D: TRBD1; J: TRBJ1-2; CDR3: CATSRDGTGIVYGYTF; DNA: TGTGCCACCAGCAGAGATGGGACAGGTATCGTCTATGGCTACACCTTC
size: -; V: TRBV2; D: -; J: TRBJ2-5; CDR3: CASSPGETQYF; DNA: TGTGCCAGCAGCCCCGGGGAGACCCAGTACTTC
size: -; V: TRBV5-4; D: -; J: TRBJ2-7; CDR3: CASSLLGSQQFYEQYF; DNA: TGTGCCAGCAGCCTACTCGGTTCGCAGCAATTCTACGAGCAGTACTTC
size: -; V: TRBV7-2; D: TRBD1; J: TRBJ2-5; CDR3: CASSKQGSKTQYF; DNA: TGTGCCAGCAGCAAACAGGGGTCGAAGACCCAGTACTTC
size: -; V: TRBV7-2; D: TRBD2; J: TRBJ2-7; CDR3: CASSLSTSGRYYEQYF; DNA: TGTGCCAGCAGCTTATCTACTAGCGGGAGATACTACGAGCAGTACTTC
size: -; V: TRBV27; D: TRBD1; J: TRBJ2-7; CDR3: CASRVGQDSYEQYF; DNA: TGTGCCAGCAGAGTAGGACAGGACTCCTACGAGCAGTACTTC
size: -; V: TRBV10-2; D: -; J: TRBJ2-7; CDR3: CASKLGSPSYYEQYF; DNA: TGCGCCAGCAAACTGGGGTCCCCTAGCTACTACGAGCAGTACTTC
size: -; V: TRBV7-6; D: -; J: TRBJ2-3; CDR3: CASSPSGSTDTQYF; DNA: TGTGCCAGCAGCCCCAGCGGGAGCACAGATACGCAGTATTTT
size: -; V: TRBV7-8; D: TRBD1; J: TRBJ1-2; CDR3: CASSSRTLDRGHGYTF; DNA: TGTGCCAGCAGTTCCCGTACTTTGGACAGGGGCCATGGCTACACCTTC
size: -; V: TRBV11-2; D: TRBD2; J: TRBJ2-2; CDR3: CASSSRTLAITGELFF; DNA: TGTGCCAGCAGCTCAAGGACACTAGCGATCACCGGGGAGCTGTTTTTT
size: many; V: TRBV20-1; D: TRBD1; J: TRBJ2-1; CDR3: CSAVRQGEQFF; DNA: TGCAGTGCTGTCCGACAGGGAGAGCAGTTCTTC
size: -; V: TRBV7-2; D: -; J: TRBJ1-3; CDR3: CASSFGLFPGNTIYF; DNA: TGTGCCAGCAGCTTCGGACTTTTCCCTGGAAACACCATATATTTT
size: -; V: TRBV7-4; D: -; J: TRBJ1-4; CDR3: CASSVRGGTIPQTNEKLFF; DNA: TGTGCCAGCAGCGTGCGGGGGGGGACAATTCCCCAAACTAATGAAAAACTGTTTTTT
size: -; V: TRBV5-1; D: -; J: TRBJ2-7; CDR3: CASSLDASDPSYEQYF; DNA: TGCGCCAGCAGCTTGGATGCGTCAGACCCTTCCTACGAGCAGTACTTC
size: -; V: TRBV5-5; D: -; J: TRBJ2-7; CDR3: CASSPQNYEQYF; DNA: TGTGCCAGCAGCCCTCAAAACTACGAGCAGTACTTC
size: -; V: TRBV5-1; D: -; J: TRBJ2-3; CDR3: CASSYDGSTDTQYF; DNA: TGCGCCAGCAGCTATGACGGAAGCACAGATACGCAGTATTTT
size: -; V: TRBV27; D: -; J: TRBJ1-3; CDR3: CASSLQGIGNTIYF; DNA: TGTGCCAGCAGTTTACAAGGGATTGGAAACACCATATATTTT
size: -; V: TRBV5-8; D: TRBD1; J: TRBJ2-5; CDR3: CASSPWTGSGETQYF; DNA: TGTGCCAGCAGCCCTTGGACAGGGTCGGGAGAGACCCAGTACTTC
size: -; V: TRBV29-1; D: TRBD2; J: TRBJ2-2; CDR3: CSVDGLAGGPPTGELFF; DNA: TGCAGCGTGGATGGACTAGCGGGAGGGCCTCCAACCGGGGAGCTGTTTTTT
size: -; V: TRBV6-5; D: -; J: TRBJ1-3; CDR3: CASSYYQGSSGNTIYF; DNA: TGTGCCAGCAGTTACTACCAGGGGAGCTCTGGAAACACCATATATTTT
size: -; V: TRBV19; D: -; J: TRBJ2-2; CDR3: CASNTDPRSGELFF; DNA: TGTGCCAGTAACACGGACCCGAGGAGCGGGGAGCTGTTTTTT
size: few; V: TRBV6-5; D: -; J: TRBJ1-2; CDR3: CASSYSRQEHYGYTF; DNA: TGTGCCAGCAGTTACTCCCGGCAGGAACACTATGGCTACACCTTC
size: -; V: TRBV30; D: TRBD1; J: TRBJ2-6; CDR3: CAWSGTGITGANVLTF; DNA: TGTGCCTGGAGTGGGACAGGGATTACTGGGGCCAACGTCCTGACTTTC
size: -; V: TRBV11-2; D: -; J: TRBJ2-1; CDR3: CASSLVVGSYNEQFF; DNA: TGTGCCAGCAGCTTAGTAGTGGGGTCCTACAATGAGCAGTTCTTC
size: -; V: TRBV5-1; D: -; J: TRBJ2-7; CDR3: CASSLSGSSYEQYF; DNA: TGCGCCAGCAGCTTGTCAGGCTCAAGCTACGAGCAGTACTTC
size: -; V: TRBV5-6; D: TRBD1; J: TRBJ1-2; CDR3: CASSGGTALNYGYTF; DNA: TGTGCCAGCAGCGGGGGGACAGCTCTTAACTATGGCTACACCTTC
size: -; V: TRBV5-1; D: TRBD2; J: TRBJ2-1; CDR3: CASSSGSSGGHNEQFF; DNA: TGCGCCAGCAGCTCGGGTTCCAGCGGGGGGCACAATGAGCAGTTCTTC
size: -; V: TRBV9; D: TRBD2; J: TRBJ2-5; CDR3: CASSLLAGGTQETQYF; DNA: TGTGCCAGCAGCTTATTAGCGGGGGGAACCCAAGAGACCCAGTACTTC
size: -; V: TRBV7-9; D: -; J: TRBJ1-5; CDR3: CASSSLPGNQPQHF; DNA: TGTGCCAGCAGCTCCCTTCCCGGGAATCAGCCCCAGCATTTT
size: -; V: TRBV5-1; D: TRBD2; J: TRBJ2-7; CDR3: CASSRSGGASYEQYF; DNA: TGCGCCAGCAGCCGGAGCGGGGGCGCTTCCTACGAGCAGTACTTC